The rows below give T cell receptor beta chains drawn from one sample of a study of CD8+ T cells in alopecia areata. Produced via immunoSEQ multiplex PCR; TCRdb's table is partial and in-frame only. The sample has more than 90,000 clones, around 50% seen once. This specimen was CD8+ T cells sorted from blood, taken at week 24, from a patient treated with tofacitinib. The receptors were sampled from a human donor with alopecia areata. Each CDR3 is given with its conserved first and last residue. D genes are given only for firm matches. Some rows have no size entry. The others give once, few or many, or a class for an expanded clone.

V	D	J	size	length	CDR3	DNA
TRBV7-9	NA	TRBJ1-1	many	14	CASRRQDGDGEAFF	TGTGCCAGCAGGCGACAGGATGGGGATGGGGAAGCTTTCTTT
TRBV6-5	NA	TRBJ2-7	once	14	CASSLTTESYEQYF	TGTGCCAGCAGCCTAACGACAGAGTCCTACGAGCAGTACTTC
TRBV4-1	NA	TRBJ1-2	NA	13	CASSPGLNYGYTF	TGCGCCAGCAGCCCCGGCCTGAACTATGGCTACACCTTC
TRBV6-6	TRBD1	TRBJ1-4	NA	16	CASRDPGTGTNEKLFF	TGTGCCAGCAGAGACCCCGGGACAGGGACCAATGAAAAACTGTTTTTT
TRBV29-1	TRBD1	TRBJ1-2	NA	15	CSVGQGAVGRYGYTF	TGCAGCGTTGGACAGGGGGCAGTGGGACGCTATGGCTACACCTTC
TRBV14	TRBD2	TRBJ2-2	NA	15	CASSQDWGGTGELFF	TGTGCCAGCAGCCAAGACTGGGGAGGGACCGGGGAGCTGTTTTTT
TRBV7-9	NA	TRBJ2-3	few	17	CASSSPLLGNLTDTQYF	TGTGCCAGCAGCTCCCCCCTCTTAGGGAACCTCACAGATACGCAGTATTTT
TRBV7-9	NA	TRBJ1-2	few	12	CASSLGGKGYTF	TGTGCCAGCAGCTTAGGGGGCAAGGGCTACACCTTC
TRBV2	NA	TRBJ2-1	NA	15	CASSDPRDPYNEQFF	TGTGCCAGCAGTGACCCCAGGGATCCCTACAATGAGCAGTTCTTC
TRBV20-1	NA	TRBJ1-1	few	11	CSATQDTEAFF	TGCAGTGCTACCCAGGACACTGAAGCTTTCTTT
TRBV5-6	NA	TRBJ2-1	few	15	CASTSPGGLYNEQFF	TGTGCCAGCACTTCCCCCGGGGGTCTCTACAATGAGCAGTTCTTC
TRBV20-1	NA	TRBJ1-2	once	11	CSVYWSYGYTF	TGCAGTGTCTACTGGTCTTATGGCTACACCTTC
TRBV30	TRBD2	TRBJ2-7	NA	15	CAWSVEAGVTYEQYF	TGTGCCTGGAGTGTTGAAGCGGGGGTAACTTACGAGCAGTACTTC
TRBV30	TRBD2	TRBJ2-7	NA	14	CAWGGEQAPYEQYF	TGTGCCTGGGGGGGGGAACAGGCTCCCTACGAGCAGTACTTC
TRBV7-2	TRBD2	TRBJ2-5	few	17	CASSIGTSGGAWETQYF	TGTGCCAGCAGCATCGGGACTAGCGGGGGGGCCTGGGAGACCCAGTACTTC
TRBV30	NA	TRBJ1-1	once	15	CAWSVPVGLTTEAFF	TGTGCCTGGAGTGTACCTGTCGGGTTGACCACTGAAGCTTTCTTT
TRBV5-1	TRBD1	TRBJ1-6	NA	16	CASSTRRTGNNSPLHF	TGCGCCAGCAGCACCCGCCGGACAGGGAATAATTCACCCCTCCACTTT
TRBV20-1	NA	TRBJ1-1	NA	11	CSAELDTEAFF	TGCAGTGCTGAATTGGACACTGAAGCTTTCTTT
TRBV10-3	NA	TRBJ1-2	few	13	CAISEPTSYGYTF	TGTGCCATCAGTGAGCCCACTTCATATGGCTACACCTTC
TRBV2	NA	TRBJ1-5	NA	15	CASSLKRRENQPQHF	TGTGCCAGCAGTCTAAAGAGACGGGAGAATCAGCCCCAGCATTTT
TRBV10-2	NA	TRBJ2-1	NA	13	CASSATSINEQFF	TGCGCCAGCAGTGCGACTTCTATCAATGAGCAGTTCTTC
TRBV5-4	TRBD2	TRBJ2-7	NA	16	CASSLSGGGAIYEQYF	TGTGCCAGCAGCTTGAGCGGCGGGGGGGCCATCTACGAGCAGTACTTC
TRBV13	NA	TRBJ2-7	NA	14	CASSLLGASYEQYF	TGTGCCAGCAGCTTATTAGGGGCCTCCTACGAGCAGTACTTC
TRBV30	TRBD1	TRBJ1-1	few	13	CAWSGDRETEAFF	TGTGCCTGGAGCGGGGACAGGGAAACTGAAGCTTTCTTT
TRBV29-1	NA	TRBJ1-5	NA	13	CSVESGLGQPQHF	TGCAGCGTTGAATCAGGGTTGGGTCAGCCCCAGCATTTT
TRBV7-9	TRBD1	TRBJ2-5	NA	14	CASSSTGGDETQYF	TGTGCCAGCAGCTCGACAGGGGGCGACGAGACCCAGTACTTC
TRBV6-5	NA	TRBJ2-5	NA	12	CASSLPGGAQYF	TGTGCCAGCAGCCTCCCCGGTGGGGCCCAGTACTTC
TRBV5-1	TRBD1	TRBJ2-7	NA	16	CASSLGIGTGGDEQYF	TGCGCCAGCAGCTTGGGTATAGGGACAGGGGGCGACGAGCAGTACTTC
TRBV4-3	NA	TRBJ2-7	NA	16	CASSQSMFSGSYEQYF	TGCGCCAGCAGCCAAAGCATGTTTTCAGGGTCCTACGAGCAGTACTTC
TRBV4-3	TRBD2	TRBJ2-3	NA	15	CASSQIGGGTDTQYF	TGCGCCAGCAGCCAGATTGGCGGGGGGACAGATACGCAGTATTTT
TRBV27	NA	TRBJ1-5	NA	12	CASSLGPPPQHF	TGTGCCAGCAGTTTAGGCCCGCCGCCCCAGCATTTT
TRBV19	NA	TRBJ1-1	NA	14	CASSIYGGGTEAFF	TGTGCCAGTAGTATATATGGGGGTGGCACTGAAGCTTTCTTT
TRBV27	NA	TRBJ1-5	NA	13	CASSFGGNQPQHF	TGTGCCAGCAGTTTCGGAGGCAATCAGCCCCAGCATTTT
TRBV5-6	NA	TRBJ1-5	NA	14	CASSLQVSNQPQHF	TGTGCCAGCAGCTTGCAGGTTAGCAATCAGCCCCAGCATTTT
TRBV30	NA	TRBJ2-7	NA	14	CAWSFETDDYEQYF	TGTGCCTGGAGTTTCGAGACAGACGATTACGAGCAGTACTTC
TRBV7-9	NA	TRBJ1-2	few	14	CASNPGLGGYGYTF	TGTGCCAGCAACCCCGGCCTCGGGGGCTATGGCTACACCTTC
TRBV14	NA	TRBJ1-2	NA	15	CASSPGRRLNYGYTF	TGTGCCAGCAGCCCCGGCCGAAGGCTTAACTATGGCTACACCTTC
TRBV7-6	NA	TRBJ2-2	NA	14	CASSLEVVSGELFF	TGTGCCAGCAGCTTAGAGGTTGTTTCCGGGGAGCTGTTTTTT